This T cell receptor beta chain was obtained from a study of T-cell memory formation after mild COVID-19. Study details: Largely, TCR clusters stayed within a single donor.

The 5'RACE method, run with constant-segment primers, produced TCR alpha and TCR beta cDNA libraries (carrying sample barcodes and UMIs). One entry per CDR3 protein, called by TCRdb with MiXCR from the 5' RACE reads. The top ten hold approximately 3.3% of the sample, which has some 160,000 distinct CDR3 sequences, about an eighth seen once. Deletions cut 4 bases from V and 7 bases from J, with 22 bases between. The CDR3 has 17 amino acids. Germline V gene lookup returns CDR1 MGHRA and CDR2 YSYEKL. Findings of the study overall: There was no confirmation that second-wave clones peaking on day 37 were SARS-CoV-2 specific.

Points on this clonotype: Its antigen remains unknown.

Sequenced input: PBMCs or a T cell subset sorted from them (not recorded which). The V gene is TRBV4-1, the J gene TRBJ1-4; D gene ambiguous. The receptor was derived from a man aged 18 to 30 who had mild COVID-19 (a few samples of this study predate the infection). Cell type and time point are not known. In nucleotides, the CDR3 is TGCGCCAGCAGCCCCGGATATACCACGCTGGCGGCTGAAAAACTGTTTTTT. Translated, it gives CASSPGYTTLAAEKLFF.